This T cell receptor (beta chain) was profiled in a study of OX40 agonist ivuxolimab in advanced cancers. General notes on the study: Ivuxolimab was a fully human IgG2 agonistic monoclonal antibody targeting the costimulatory receptor OX40 (CD134). Intravenous ivuxolimab was administered to patients every 2 weeks at six dose levels: 0.01, 0.1, 0.3, 1.5, 3 and 10 mg/kg. The point of sequencing TCRbeta in the periphery was to test whether ivuxolimab changed TCR sequence diversity and drove clonal T-cell expansion. Prior anti-PD-1, anti-PD-L1 or anti-CTLA-4 therapy was permitted, and 30% to 45% of dose-escalation patients had received checkpoint inhibitors. A male proportion of nearly 85% and a mean age of around 60 years, ranging from 23 to 79, were recorded for the dose-escalation cohort. The paper covers the monotherapy dose-escalation part of the phase I ivuxolimab trial, which included N of about 50 patients. Partial responses were achieved by three dose-escalation patients, of whom one had hepatocellular carcinoma and two had cutaneous melanoma. Of the approximately 54 patients in dose escalation, about 20 had hepatocellular carcinoma, around 15 had melanoma, 9 had renal cell carcinoma and 9 had head and neck cancer.

The CDR3 numbers 13 residues from cysteine through phenylalanine. Only CDR3 DNA remains: 39 bases, in frame from the first base. For CDR1 and CDR2, the germline V gene lists SGHTA and FQGTGA. V lost 6 bases and J lost 3 bases; the stretch between them is 8 bases long. Genomic DNA was extracted from sorted cells for sequencing of the TCRbeta CDR3 region. TCRbeta CDR3 regions were sequenced using the immunoSEQ Assay. Not all clones reach the TCRdb copy of this immuneACCESS table, which keeps in-frame sequences only. Checked studies attribute under half of the gap to unresolved V genes and leave the rest unexplained. The sample table lists approximately 70,000 clones, roughly 90% of them with a count of one. 0.25% to 0.3% of the sample lies in the top ten. Points the paper makes about the study in general: At doses of 0.1 to 3.0 mg/kg, clonal expansion of both CD4+ and CD8+ T cells in blood was seen between baseline and week 6. Antigen specificity was not determined for the clonally expanded peripheral T cells. Low levels of normalized T-cell clonal expansion were also shown by some nonresponding patients. On average, CD8+ T cells showed more expanded clones than CD4+ T cells after ivuxolimab. In the 0.1-3.0 mg/kg groups, partial responders were among the patients with the lowest normalized peripheral clonal expansion, particularly in CD8+ T cells.

As concerns this clone: This receptor's antigen is unknown. No base quality information exists; no much larger clone differs at one position.

Patients with autoimmune disease history or receiving systemic immunosuppression were excluded from the trial. Peripheral blood for TCR sequencing was collected from all dose cohorts at baseline, on cycle 4 day 1, and on cycle 7 day 1. Samples came from an open-label, multicenter, first-in-human phase I dose-escalation trial of ivuxolimab. Adults with locally advanced or metastatic head and neck squamous cell, hepatocellular, melanoma or renal cell carcinoma were enrolled in the trial. CD4+ and CD8+ T cells were sorted separately from peripheral blood before TCR sequencing. The source is an adult with an advanced solid tumor such as melanoma, head and neck, liver or kidney cancer. The sequenced sample was CD4+ or CD8+ T cells sorted from blood, obtained in a trial of the OX40 agonist ivuxolimab. The rearrangement joined TRBV7-3 to TRBJ2-2; confidence is insufficient to name the D gene. The CDR3 protein sequence reads: CASSTQYTGELFF. The DNA sequence follows: TGTGCCAGCAGTACACAGTACACCGGGGAGCTGTTTTTT.